The 28 T cell receptor beta chains presented below share a single source sample, sequenced in a study of T cells in localized non-small cell lung cancer (dated by TCRdb to about 2020). Receptors were amplified or captured by the immunoSEQ multiplex PCR assay. Drawn from immuneACCESS, this table holds only the in-frame rearrangements with V and J called that TCRdb kept. Clones are partly lost; checked studies trace under half to an unresolved V gene and leave the rest unexplained. The sample records around 25,000 clones, about 92% of which are singletons. The ten most abundant clones make up roughly 15% of the sample. The sample in question was peripheral blood, obtained before any cancer treatment. The receptors originated from a man aged 35 to 69 with stage III squamous cell lung carcinoma.

V usage is TRBV27 and J usage is TRBJ1-4; tentative D call: TRBD1 (5 bases). The V gene lost 2 bases and the J gene lost 4 bases, with 17 bases spanning the gap. CDR1 is MNHEY and CDR2 is SMNVEV in the germline V gene (reference sequence). This CDR3 region has 17 residues. The DNA of the CDR3 is TGTGCCAGCAGTTTAAGGTTGCAGACAGCACATAATGAAAAACTGTTTTTT. Amino acids: CASSLRLQTAHNEKLFF. Combining the CDR3 with reference TRBV27 and TRBJ1-4 gives the whole variable domain EAQVTQNPRYLITVTGKKLTVTCSQNMNHEYMSWYRQDPGLGLRQIYYSMNVEVTDKGDVPEGYKVSRKEKRNFPLILESPSPNQTSLYFCASSLRLQTAHNEKLFFGSGTQLSVL.

The genes are TRBV7-9 and TRBJ1-2, with D tentatively TRBD1 (5 bases). This CDR3 has 17 residues. Between the trimmed V and J ends, which lost 1 base and 4 bases, there was a span of 19 bases. Per the germline V gene, CDR1 is SEHNR and CDR2 is FQNEAQ (reference sequence). The CDR3 protein is CASSLDLSNTGGYGYTF. For the CDR3, the DNA is TGTGCCAGCAGCTTAGACCTTTCTAACACCGGGGGCTATGGCTACACCTTC.

The rearrangement uses TRBV28 and TRBJ1-3; D might be TRBD1 (5 bases). The ends were cut back, 8 bases at V and 3 bases at J, with 14 bases in the middle. This CDR3 region has 14 residues. Germline CDR1 is MDHEN and CDR2 is SYDVKM. The CDR3 spells CASWDSWYGNTIYF. The CDR3 bases are TGTGCCAGCTGGGACTCCTGGTATGGAAACACCATATATTTT.

The gene calls are TRBV4-2 and TRBJ2-1; TRBD2 matches at 11 bases. Germline V gene sequence: CDR1 LGHNA, CDR2 YNFKEQ. This CDR3 is 15 amino acids long. The J segment lost 6 bases and the V segment lost 1 base, leaving 2 bases of the junction unmatched. CDR3: CASSQAGLAVNEQFF. The CDR3 DNA sequence: TGTGCCAGCAGCCAAGCGGGACTAGCGGTCAATGAGCAGTTCTTC.

The CDR3 nucleotides are TGTGCCAGCAGTTACTCGATGGGGCTTAGCAATCAGCCCCAGCATTTT. It yields the protein CASSYSMGLSNQPQHF. This chain connects TRBV6-6 to TRBJ1-5; a possible D gene is TRBD1 (5 bases). The V end was cut by 0 bases, the J end by 0 bases, with 9 bases between. The CDR3 consists of 16 residues. Germline V gene sequence: CDR1 MNHNY, CDR2 SVGAGI (reference sequence).

The chain combines TRBV19 with TRBJ2-2; no reliable D call. V was clipped by 2 bases and J by 1 base, with 11 bases between them. CDR3 length: 16 amino acids. CDR1 and CDR2 from the germline V gene are LNHDA and SQIVND (reference sequence). The CDR3 spells CASSINGILNTGELFF. Written as DNA, the CDR3 is TGTGCCAGTAGTATAAATGGGATTTTGAACACCGGGGAGCTGTTTTTT.

This rearrangement joins TRBV12-5 to TRBJ2-3; a possible D gene is TRBD2 (5 bases). Looked up from germline, CDR1 is LGHNT and CDR2 is FRNRAP. This CDR3 region has 15 residues. The germline V and J ends were trimmed by 3 bases and 2 bases, with 12 bases remaining between them. DNA of the CDR3: TGTGCTAGTGGTTTTACAGCGGAAGCCACAGATACGCAGTATTTT. This translates into CASGFTAEATDTQYF.

The chain combines TRBV27 with TRBJ1-5; D perhaps matches TRBD1 (5 bases). Germline lookup yields CDR1 MNHEY and CDR2 SMNVEV (reference sequence). This CDR3 spans 13 amino acids. V gave up 3 bases and J gave up 13 bases, with 16 bases separating them. The CDR3 DNA reads TGTGCCAGCAGTTTGTCTGGGGCGGGGGAACAGCATTTT. Protein product: CASSLSGAGEQHF.

The chain has TRBV18 and TRBJ2-2; D gene uncertain. Germline V lookup: CDR1 KGHSH, CDR2 LQKENI. Trimming shortened V by 2 bases and J by 6 bases, and 7 bases separated the two germline ends. CDR3 length: 13 amino acids. The CDR3: CASSPSGPGELFF. The CDR3 DNA reads as TGTGCCAGCTCACCATCTGGGCCCGGGGAGCTGTTTTTT.

The gene calls are TRBV19 and TRBJ1-2; the D gene is possibly TRBD1 (5 bases). The CDR3 contains 15 residues. Germline CDR1 is LNHDA and CDR2 is SQIVND (reference sequence). Trimming stripped 0 bases from V and 4 bases from J, with 12 bases between. CDR3: CASSIEVGAGYGYTF. CDR3 DNA: TGTGCCAGTAGTATAGAGGTAGGGGCAGGCTATGGCTACACCTTC.

This chain uses TRBV5-1 with TRBJ2-7; 13 bases align to TRBD2. Germline V CDR1 and CDR2: SGHRS, YFSETQ. V dropped 3 bases and J dropped 2; count of bases not matched to a gene: 17. The CDR3 has 20 amino acids. DNA of the CDR3: TGCGCCAGCAGCTATAGGGGAGTCTCTCCGGGACTAGCGGGGACCTACGAGCAGTACTTC. Amino acid sequence: CASSYRGVSPGLAGTYEQYF.

The chain links TRBV13 to TRBJ2-5, with 8 nucleotides matching TRBD2. CDR1 and CDR2 (germline): PRHDT, FYEKMQ (reference sequence). The J segment lost 2 bases and the V segment lost 3 bases, leaving 5 bases of the junction unmatched. This CDR3 is built from 15 residues. The CDR3 is CASSLKTSAQETQYF. The CDR3 bases are TGTGCCAGCAGCTTGAAGACTAGCGCACAAGAGACCCAGTACTTC. Full variable domain (rest looked up from reference TRBV13 and TRBJ2-5): AAGVIQSPRHLIKEKRETATLKCYPIPRHDTVYWYQQGPGQDPQFLISFYEKMQSDKGSIPDRFSAQQFSDYHSELNMSSLELGDSALYFCASSLKTSAQETQYFGPGTRLLVL.

This clone has just a few counts. The junction shows a germline mismatch at one end, possibly a read error. The chain combines TRBV7-2 with TRBJ2-7; the D gene is possibly TRBD2 (6 bases). Germline lookup yields CDR1 SGHTA and CDR2 FQGNSA. This CDR3 comprises 15 residues. CDR3 DNA: TGTGCCAGCAGTTTAGCGGCGTCAATAACCTACGAGCAGTACTTC. Protein product: CASSLAASITYEQYF. The full variable domain, completed using reference TRBV7-2 and TRBJ2-7, is GAGVSQSPSNKVTEKGKDVELRCDPISGHTALYWYRQSLGQGLEFLIYFQGNSAPDKSGLPSDRFSAERTGGSVSTLTIQRTQQEDSAVYLCASSLAASITYEQYFGPGTRLTVT.

The chain has TRBV5-4 and TRBJ2-5, with 7 nucleotides matching TRBD2. Germline V CDR1 and CDR2: SGHNT, YYREEE (reference sequence). This CDR3 contains 16 residues. V lost 4 bases to trimming and J lost 2 bases; unmatched junction nucleotides: 11. CDR3 in DNA: TGTGCCAGCAGCCTGGAGAGCGGAGCGGGGCAAGAGACCCAGTACTTC. It encodes CASSLESGAGQETQYF.

The chain links TRBV11-2 to TRBJ1-1; D unresolved. Trimming took 0 bases from V and 6 from J, leaving 8 bases between them. The CDR3 contains 13 residues. Looked up from germline, CDR1 is SGHAT and CDR2 is FQNNGV. CDR3 DNA sequence: TGTGCCAGCAGCTTAGATTTGCAGGCTGAAGCTTTCTTT. The encoded protein is CASSLDLQAEAFF.

CDR3 nucleotides: TGTGCCAGTAATTCCCGGAACTCCTACGAGCAGTACTTC. Translating it yields CASNSRNSYEQYF. The chain combines TRBV19 with TRBJ2-7, with D hard to call. CDR1 is LNHDA and CDR2 is SQIVND in the germline V gene (reference sequence). The CDR3 sequence is 13 residues long. Between the trimmed V and J ends, which lost 7 bases and 0 bases, there was a span of 10 bases.

The chain joins TRBV7-2 to TRBJ1-1; no clear D gene. Germline V CDR1 and CDR2: SGHTA, FQGNSA. V was cut by 6 bases and J by 3 bases, with 11 bases left in between. This CDR3 is built from 13 residues. The DNA for the CDR3 is TGTGCCAGCAGTGCGGCCTGGGACACTGAAGCTTTCTTT. Translating it yields CASSAAWDTEAFF.

The rearrangement links TRBV5-1 to TRBJ1-1; TRBD1 aligns across 9 bases. The CDR3 extends over 15 amino acids. The J segment lost 2 bases and the V segment lost 4 bases, leaving 6 bases of the junction unmatched. Germline CDR1 and CDR2: SGHRS and YFSETQ. For the CDR3, the DNA is TGCGCCAGCAGCATGGGACAGGGAGGCAACACTGAAGCTTTCTTT. This sequence encodes CASSMGQGGNTEAFF.

V and J are TRBV27 and TRBJ1-2; 11 bases agree with TRBD1. The germline V gene encodes CDR1 MNHEY and CDR2 SMNVEV (reference sequence). There are 14 residues in the CDR3. J gave up 4 bases and V 6 bases, and 4 bases lay outside the gene matches. CDR3 protein: CASRRTGGSYGYTF. CDR3 nucleotides: TGTGCCAGCAGAAGGACAGGGGGCAGCTATGGCTACACCTTC.

V and J are TRBV28 and TRBJ1-4; TRBD1 matches 7 bases. There are 15 residues in the CDR3. V shed 5 bases and J 5 bases; nucleotides not matched to a gene: 8. The germline V gene encodes CDR1 MDHEN and CDR2 SYDVKM. CDR3 sequence reads: CASSPRVRGNEKLFF. The CDR3 DNA follows: TGTGCCAGCAGTCCCCGGGTCAGGGGGAATGAAAAACTGTTTTTT.

The gene calls are TRBV2 and TRBJ1-2; D gene uncertain. Trimming stripped 3 bases from V and 7 bases from J, with 3 bases between. CDR3 length: 10 residues. Germline V gives CDR1 SNHLY, CDR2 FYNNEI. The CDR3 loop reads CASSDFGYTF. The CDR3 region has the DNA TGTGCCAGCAGTGATTTTGGCTACACCTTC.

The gene calls are TRBV25-1 and TRBJ2-1, with TRBD1 as a possible D gene (6 bases). V lost 6 bases and J 9 bases, leaving 27 bases between the germline ends. From germline, CDR1 is MGHDK and CDR2 SYGVNS. CDR3 length: 17 amino acids. CDR3 sequence (DNA): TGTGCCAGCAGCCGCACAGGGCCCGCCGCCATACAGGGTGAGCAGTTCTTC. Encoded protein: CASSRTGPAAIQGEQFF.

The V call is TRBV28, the J call TRBJ1-5; D uncertain. The V and J ends lost 5 bases and 5 bases respectively, with 13 bases between them. This CDR3 is built from 14 residues. Germline V CDR1 and CDR2: MDHEN, SYDVKM. The CDR3 protein is CASSPGPGHQPQHF. In DNA form, the CDR3 reads TGTGCCAGCAGTCCCGGGCCCGGCCATCAGCCCCAGCATTTT.

The J gene is TRBJ2-5, the V gene TRBV6-5, with D tentatively TRBD2 (5 bases). Trimming stripped 5 bases from V and 5 bases from J, with 18 bases between. Germline CDR1 MNHEY, CDR2 SVGAGI. The CDR3 runs 15 residues. The chain's CDR3 is CASSHDSGVGETQYF. In nucleotides, the CDR3 is TGTGCCAGCAGTCACGACTCCGGGGTAGGGGAGACCCAGTACTTC.

This chain connects TRBV6-5 to TRBJ1-3; D uncertain. Germline CDR1 and CDR2: MNHEY and SVGAGI. The ends were cut back, 0 bases at V and 0 bases at J, with 9 bases in the middle. The CDR3 has 16 amino acids. The CDR3 loop reads CASSYSPRSSGNTIYF. CDR3 coding DNA: TGTGCCAGCAGTTACTCACCCCGTAGCTCTGGAAACACCATATATTTT.

This chain links TRBV11-3 with TRBJ2-7; D is possibly TRBD2 (6 bases). The germline CDR1 and CDR2 sequences are SGHNT and YENEEA. V gave up 4 bases and J gave up 3 bases, with 10 bases separating them. CDR3 length equals 13 residues. The CDR3 spells CASSSSGGYEQYF. The CDR3 region has the DNA TGTGCCAGCAGCTCCTCCGGGGGCTACGAGCAGTACTTC.

This chain joins TRBV6-6 and TRBJ1-2, with D hard to call. V lost 6 bases and J 2 bases, leaving 10 bases between the germline ends. Germline V gives CDR1 MNHNY, CDR2 SVGAGI (reference sequence). CDR3 length: 13 amino acids. CDR3 sequence (DNA): TGTGCCAGCAGCCCTGACTCAAACTATGGCTACACCTTC. It specifies CASSPDSNYGYTF.

This clone was recorded a few times. The gene calls are TRBV5-8 and TRBJ2-4, with TRBD1 matching over 7 bases. Germline values: CDR1 SGHTS, CDR2 YDEGEE. This CDR3 contains 13 residues. V trimming: 6 bases; J trimming: 7 bases; junction bases outside the gene matches: 7. In DNA, the CDR3 is TGTGCCAGCAAAAACAGGGGAGCGAACATTCAGTACTTC. Protein: CASKNRGANIQYF.